Below, 22 T cell receptor beta chains from the same sample are listed, as sequenced in a study of human T cells and chemical hapten exposure. The time point here: patch test 2, 6 weeks after DPC sensitization. Described treatment: therapeutic diphenylcyclopropenone sensitization with weekly scalp DPC. TCRdb reprocessed the RACE reads with MiXCR, giving one entry per CDR3 protein. The table has about 41,000 distinct CDR3 sequences, around 3.2% seen once. Sequencing was performed on whole blood, taken in connection with sensitization to the hapten diphenylcyclopropenone (DPC). These receptors all stem from a middle-aged man with alopecia areata. Some clones in this sample may be carry-over from other donors' samples.

This chain uses TRBV12-3 or TRBV12-4 with TRBJ1-4, with a possible D match to TRBD1 (6 bases). Between the trimmed V and J ends, which lost 3 bases and 8 bases, there was a span of 22 bases. This CDR3 is built from 17 residues. The chain's CDR3 is CASSLVGGQALLEKLFF. The CDR3 DNA sequence: TGTGCCAGCAGTTTGGTTGGGGGGCAGGCCCTTCTCGAAAAACTGTTTTTT.

There are many counts of this clonotype. The CDR3 coding sequence is TGTGCCAGCTCACCACCCGACTTTTACAATGAGCAGTTCTTC. It encodes CASSPPDFYNEQFF. The chain links TRBV18 to TRBJ2-1; D call uncertain. Trimming took off 0 bases at V and 4 bases at J, with 7 bases between the two ends. There are 14 residues in the CDR3. Germline assignment: CDR1 KGHSH and CDR2 LQKENI. Full variable domain (rest looked up from reference TRBV18 and TRBJ2-1): NAGVMQNPRHLVRRRGQEARLRCSPMKGHSHVYWYRQLPEEGLKFMVYLQKENIIDESGMPKERFSAEFPKEGPSILRIQQVVRGDSAAYFCASSPPDFYNEQFFGPGTRLTVL.

This sequence joins TRBV10-2 and TRBJ1-5; D is possibly TRBD1 (6 bases). V lost 5 bases to trimming and J lost 6 bases, with 14 bases between them. The CDR3 extends over 14 amino acids. CDR1 and CDR2 from the germline V gene are WSHSY and SAAADI. The CDR3 loop reads CASSLDRRGQPQHF. The CDR3 DNA reads TGCGCCAGCAGTTTAGACAGGAGGGGTCAGCCCCAGCATTTT.

Only a few counts were recorded for this clonotype. This chain uses TRBV3-1 with TRBJ1-1, with D uncertain. V lost 4 bases to trimming and J lost 4 bases, with 7 bases between them. This CDR3 is 12 amino acids long. Germline V gene sequence: CDR1 LGHDT, CDR2 YNNKEL (reference sequence). The CDR3 nucleotides are TGTGCCAGCAGCCCGACGGCCACTGAAGCTTTCTTT. This encodes CASSPTATEAFF.

This clonotype appeared a few times. The chain is built from TRBV2 and TRBJ1-2, with D possibly TRBD1 on 6 matching bases. This CDR3 contains 16 residues. V shed 6 bases and J shed 4 bases, with 21 bases lying between them. The V gene's germline CDR1 is SNHLY and CDR2 FYNNEI. The CDR3 DNA is TGTGCCAGCAGCCCTCTAAGGGGGGGCGTAGGCTATGGCTACACCTTC. This gives the protein CASSPLRGGVGYGYTF.

This clonotype has at least ten counts. The rearrangement joins TRBV9 to TRBJ1-4; D is perhaps TRBD1 (5 bases). The V gene lost 4 bases and the J gene lost 1 base, with 11 bases spanning the gap. Germline V gene sequence: CDR1 SGDLS, CDR2 YYNGEE. This CDR3 comprises 15 residues. CDR3 in amino acids: CASSPRQGTNEKLFF. CDR3 DNA sequence: TGTGCCAGCAGCCCCCGCCAGGGAACTAATGAAAAACTGTTTTTT.

This clonotype was seen ten or more times. V is TRBV4-3 and J is TRBJ1-2; D unresolved. The length of the CDR3 is 14 residues. V shed 0 bases and J shed 5 bases, with 10 bases lying between them. Germline CDR1 and CDR2: LGHNA and YSLEER. CDR3 in DNA: TGCGCCAGCAGCCAAGAGGCGACAACATATGGCTACACCTTC. It yields the protein CASSQEATTYGYTF.

The chain combines TRBV19 with TRBJ2-1; D call uncertain. The CDR3 extends over 15 amino acids. Trimming removed 3 bases at V and 4 bases at J, with 13 bases between. Germline V lookup: CDR1 LNHDA, CDR2 SQIVND (reference sequence). The CDR3 nucleotides read TGTGCCAGTAGTATGGGAAGGGTCGGATACAATGAGCAGTTCTTC. Protein product: CASSMGRVGYNEQFF.

The J gene is TRBJ2-3, the V gene TRBV20-1; D ambiguous. The CDR3 loop spans 15 amino acids. V lost 6 bases and J 0 bases, leaving 16 bases between the germline ends. Germline loops: CDR1 DFQATT, CDR2 SNEGSKA (reference sequence). The CDR3 nucleotides read TGCAGTGCCCGAATATGGGCTACTAGCACAGATACGCAGTATTTT. It encodes CSARIWATSTDTQYF.

This clonotype was seen ten or more times. The chain employs TRBV20-1 and TRBJ2-3, with 8 bases lining up with TRBD2. After removal of 3 bases from V and 5 bases from J, the junction contained 7 bases not matched to a gene. The germline CDR1 and CDR2 sequences are DFQATT and SNEGSKA (reference sequence). The CDR3 has 14 amino acids. The CDR3 protein is CSASSAGEVDTQYF. The CDR3 DNA reads TGCAGTGCTAGTTCAGCGGGAGAGGTAGATACGCAGTATTTT.

This clonotype has ten or more counts. The rearrangement joins TRBV20-1 to TRBJ1-1; TRBD1 agrees at 10 bases. This CDR3 has 14 amino acids. V shed 5 bases and J 4 bases; nucleotides not matched to a gene: 7. Germline-derived CDR1 and CDR2 are DFQATT and SNEGSKA (reference sequence). The CDR3 DNA reads as TGCAGTGCTCCGCAGGGACAGGGGAGCACTGAAGCTTTCTTT. The encoded protein is CSAPQGQGSTEAFF.

This clonotype has a handful of counts. J is TRBJ1-4 and V is TRBV2; D is perhaps TRBD1 (5 bases). V was cut by 3 bases and J by 1 base, with 9 bases left in between. There are 15 residues in the CDR3. The germline V gene encodes CDR1 SNHLY and CDR2 FYNNEI. CDR3 sequence reads: CASSDLRGTNEKLFF. The CDR3 DNA sequence: TGTGCCAGCAGTGATTTAAGGGGAACTAATGAAAAACTGTTTTTT.

This clonotype has ten or more counts. This chain links TRBV15 with TRBJ1-2, with D possibly being TRBD1 (5 bases). Germline V lookup: CDR1 LNHNV, CDR2 YYDKDF (reference sequence). The V end was cut by 5 bases, the J end by 4 bases, with 14 bases between. The CDR3 contains 14 residues. The CDR3, as DNA: TGTGCCACCAGCCCCCGACAGACGGGCTATGGCTACACCTTC. It encodes CATSPRQTGYGYTF.

This clonotype was counted many times. The CDR3 is CASSLSTGMGYEQYF. CDR3 nucleotides: TGTGCCAGCAGTTTATCTACGGGGATGGGCTACGAGCAGTACTTC. The chain recombines TRBV27 with TRBJ2-7; possibly TRBD2 for D (5 bases). There are 15 residues in the CDR3. CDR1 is MNHEY, CDR2 SMNVEV, per germline (reference sequence). The V end was cut by 0 bases, the J end by 3 bases, with 12 bases between.

In its sample, this clonotype was seen many times. The genes are TRBV7-3 and TRBJ2-6, with D perhaps given as TRBD1 or TRBD2 (5 bases each). The CDR3 totals 22 residues. Germline CDR1 reads SGHTA; CDR2 reads FQGTGA. The germline V and J ends were trimmed by 9 bases and 0 bases, with 33 bases remaining between them. CDR3 DNA sequence: TGTGCCAGACCCGACGGGTTGGGACCCGAGGGGAGTGCTATCTCTGGGGCCAACGTCCTGACTTTC. Translation gives CARPDGLGPEGSAISGANVLTF. The full variable domain, in which reference TRBV7-3 and TRBJ2-6 provide the parts outside the CDR3, is GAGVSQTPSNKVTEKGKYVELRCDPISGHTALYWYRQSLGQGPEFLIYFQGTGAADDSGLPNDRFFAVRPEGSVSTLKIQRTERGDSAVYLCARPDGLGPEGSAISGANVLTFGAGSRLTVL.

This clonotype was counted many times. CDR3 protein: CSARPQRNKETQYF. The CDR3 DNA is TGCAGTGCTCGCCCACAGCGGAATAAAGAGACCCAGTACTTC. The V call is TRBV20-1, the J call TRBJ2-5; D is perhaps TRBD2 (5 bases). The CDR3 spans 14 residues. Germline-derived CDR1 and CDR2 are DFQATT and SNEGSKA (reference sequence). The V end was cut by 5 bases, the J end by 3 bases, with 16 bases between.

This sequence joins TRBV4-3 and TRBJ2-1, with a possible D match to TRBD2 (5 bases). CDR3 size: 14 residues. The germline V gene has CDR1 LGHNA and CDR2 YSLEER. V dropped 0 bases and J dropped 8 bases, with 11 bases sitting between them. CDR3 coding DNA: TGCGCCAGCAGCCAAGATCGGGGAATGGATGAGCAGTTCTTC. It is translated as CASSQDRGMDEQFF.

This clonotype was detected a few times. J is TRBJ2-6 and V is TRBV13; 11 nucleotides line up with TRBD1. The CDR3 contains 16 residues. V lost 10 bases to trimming and J lost 4 bases; unmatched junction nucleotides: 9. The germline CDR1 and CDR2 sequences are PRHDT and FYEKMQ (reference sequence). The chain's CDR3 is CATGQGASLGANVLTF. CDR3 bases: TGTGCCACAGGACAGGGGGCGTCTCTGGGGGCCAACGTCCTGACTTTC.

This clonotype has at least ten counts. The genes are TRBV5-1 and TRBJ2-3; D remains ambiguous. Germline V gene sequence: CDR1 SGHRS, CDR2 YFSETQ. The ends were cut back, 4 bases at V and 0 bases at J, with 18 bases in the middle. This CDR3 comprises 17 residues. The CDR3 DNA follows: TGCGCCAGCAGCCCCAGCTGGAGCTCCGGAAGCACAGATACGCAGTATTTT. It codes for CASSPSWSSGSTDTQYF.

This clonotype was detected many times. The V call is TRBV27, the J call TRBJ2-2; no firm D call. Germline CDR1 and CDR2: MNHEY and SMNVEV (reference sequence). The CDR3 is 14 amino acids. Deletions cut 2 bases from V and 0 bases from J, with 4 bases between. In DNA, the CDR3 is TGTGCCAGCAGTTTACCAGCGAACACCGGGGAGCTGTTTTTT. It codes for CASSLPANTGELFF.

This clonotype has a count of ten or more. The chain recombines TRBV5-1 with TRBJ1-1, with D possibly matching TRBD1 (6 bases). This CDR3 contains 13 residues. V was pared by 1 base and J by 5 bases, with 9 bases between. The germline CDR1 and CDR2 sequences are SGHRS and YFSETQ. The CDR3: CASSLSRGTEAFF. The CDR3 DNA sequence: TGCGCCAGCAGCTTGAGCAGGGGAACTGAAGCTTTCTTT.

This clonotype came up many times. The V and J genes are TRBV20-1 and TRBJ2-1, with TRBD1 matching 7 bases. V was clipped by 6 bases and J by 0 bases; unmatched bases: 2. CDR1 and CDR2 (germline): DFQATT, SNEGSKA (reference sequence). The CDR3 covers 13 residues. The CDR3 spells CSAGQLSYNEQFF. The CDR3 bases are TGCAGTGCGGGACAGCTCTCCTACAATGAGCAGTTCTTC.